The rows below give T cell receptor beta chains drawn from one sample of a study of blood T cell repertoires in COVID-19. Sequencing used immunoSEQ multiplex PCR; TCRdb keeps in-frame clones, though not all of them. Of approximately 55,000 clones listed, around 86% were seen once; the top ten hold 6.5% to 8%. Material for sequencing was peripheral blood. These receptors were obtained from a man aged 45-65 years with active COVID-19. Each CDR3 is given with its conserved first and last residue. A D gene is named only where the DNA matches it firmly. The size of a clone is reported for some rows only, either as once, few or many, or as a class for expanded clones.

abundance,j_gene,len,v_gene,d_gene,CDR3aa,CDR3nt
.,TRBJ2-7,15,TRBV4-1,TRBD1,CASSQVGQSSYEQYF,TGCGCCAGCAGCCAAGTGGGACAGAGCTCCTACGAGCAGTACTTC
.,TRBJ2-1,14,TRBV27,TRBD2,CASSPGGSYNEQFF,TGTGCCAGTAGCCCGGGAGGCTCCTACAATGAGCAGTTCTTC
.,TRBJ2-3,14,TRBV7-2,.,CASSLMTRSDTQYF,TGTGCCAGCAGCTTAATGACACGGTCGGATACGCAGTATTTT
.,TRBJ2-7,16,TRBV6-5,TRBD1,CASSYEGTGGVYEQYF,TGTGCCAGCAGTTACGAGGGGACAGGGGGCGTGTACGAGCAGTACTTC
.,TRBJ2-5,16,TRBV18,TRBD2,CASSPPRGENQETQYF,TGTGCCAGCTCACCACCCCGGGGGGAAAACCAAGAGACCCAGTACTTC
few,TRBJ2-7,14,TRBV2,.,CASSEERGFDEQYF,TGTGCCAGCAGTGAAGAAAGAGGGTTCGACGAGCAGTACTTC
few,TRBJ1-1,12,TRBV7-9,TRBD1,CASSSTGAEAFF,TGTGCCAGCAGCTCGACAGGGGCTGAAGCTTTCTTT
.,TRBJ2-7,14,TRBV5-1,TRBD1,CASSLGQGVYEQYF,TGCGCCAGCAGCTTGGGACAGGGGGTCTACGAGCAGTACTTC
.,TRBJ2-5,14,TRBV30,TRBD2,CAWRGGSQGETQYF,TGTGCCTGGAGGGGCGGGAGTCAAGGAGAGACCCAGTACTTC
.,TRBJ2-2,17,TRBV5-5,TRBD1,CASSLGYRGTVAGELFF,TGTGCCAGCAGCTTGGGGTACAGGGGTACAGTAGCCGGGGAGCTGTTTTTT
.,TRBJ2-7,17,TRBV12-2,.,CASRFPLAGGTSYEQYF,TGTGCAAGTCGCTTCCCTTTAGCGGGAGGTACCTCCTACGAGCAGTACTTC
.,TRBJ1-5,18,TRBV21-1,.,CASSPPGRPGFWDQPQHF,TGTGCCAGCAGCCCCCCCGGACGGCCGGGGTTTTGGGATCAGCCCCAGCATTTT
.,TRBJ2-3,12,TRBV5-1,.,CASSIFSDTQYF,TGCGCCAGCAGTATCTTCTCAGATACGCAGTATTTT
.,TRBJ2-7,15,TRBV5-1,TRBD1,CASSATGGGVNEQYF,TGCGCCAGCAGCGCCACAGGGGGCGGAGTCAACGAGCAGTACTTC
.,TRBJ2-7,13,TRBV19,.,CASSIPGSYEQYF,TGTGCCAGTAGTATACCCGGGTCCTACGAGCAGTACTTC
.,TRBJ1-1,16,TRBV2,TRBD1,CASRGTGGPMGTEAFF,TGTGCCAGCAGGGGGACAGGGGGCCCTATGGGCACTGAAGCTTTCTTT
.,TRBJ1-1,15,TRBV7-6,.,CASSLKARGNTEAFF,TGTGCCAGCAGCTTAAAGGCCAGGGGGAACACTGAAGCTTTCTTT
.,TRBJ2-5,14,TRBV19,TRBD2,CASRSGGAGETQYF,TGTGCCAGTAGAAGCGGGGGGGCCGGAGAGACCCAGTACTTC